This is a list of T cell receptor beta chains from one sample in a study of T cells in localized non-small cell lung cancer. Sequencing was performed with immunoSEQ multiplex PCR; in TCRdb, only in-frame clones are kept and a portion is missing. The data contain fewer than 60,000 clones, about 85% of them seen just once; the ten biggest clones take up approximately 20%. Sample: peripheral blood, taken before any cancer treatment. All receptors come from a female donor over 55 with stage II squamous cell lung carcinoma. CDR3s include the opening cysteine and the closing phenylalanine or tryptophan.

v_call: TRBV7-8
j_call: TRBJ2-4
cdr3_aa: CASSFGEALLAKNIQYF

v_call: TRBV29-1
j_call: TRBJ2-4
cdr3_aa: CSVSLQGGPGNIQYF

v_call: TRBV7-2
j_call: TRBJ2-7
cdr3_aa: CASSFWRGGEQYF

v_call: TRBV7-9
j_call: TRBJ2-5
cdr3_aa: CASSLDRGGFQETQYF

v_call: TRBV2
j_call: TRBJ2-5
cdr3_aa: CASNRAGVAQYF

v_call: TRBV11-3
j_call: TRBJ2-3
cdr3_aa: CASSFGTSGTGTDTQYF

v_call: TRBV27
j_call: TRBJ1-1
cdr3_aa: CASISRPSMNTEAFF

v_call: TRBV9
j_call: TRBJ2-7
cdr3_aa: CASSVAGDSSTFSYEQYF

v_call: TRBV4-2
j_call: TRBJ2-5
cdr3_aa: CASSQEATSGGGSDETQYF

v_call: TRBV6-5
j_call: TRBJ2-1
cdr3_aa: CASSPGDRPNEQFF

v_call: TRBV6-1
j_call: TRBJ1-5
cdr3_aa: CASRPGTGGAQPQHF

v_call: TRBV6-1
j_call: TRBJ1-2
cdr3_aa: CASKRTGVDYGYTF

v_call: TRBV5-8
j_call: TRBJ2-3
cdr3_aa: CASSKRQGRGTDTQYF

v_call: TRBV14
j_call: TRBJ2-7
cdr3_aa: CASSQAFFDRGPRTSGASYEQYF

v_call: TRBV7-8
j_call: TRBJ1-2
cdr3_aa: CASSTNNYGYTF

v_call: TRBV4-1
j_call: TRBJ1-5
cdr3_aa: CASSQLIDQPQHF

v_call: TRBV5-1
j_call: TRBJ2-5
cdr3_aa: CASSLGQAAETQYF

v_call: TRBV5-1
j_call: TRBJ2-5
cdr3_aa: CASSNGLYQETQYF

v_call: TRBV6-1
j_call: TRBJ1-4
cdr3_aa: CASRSTATNEKLFF

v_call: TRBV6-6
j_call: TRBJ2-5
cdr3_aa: CASTWSQETQYF

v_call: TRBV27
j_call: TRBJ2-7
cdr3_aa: CASSLYQGNEQYF

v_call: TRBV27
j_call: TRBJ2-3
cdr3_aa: CASSSLGTDTQYF

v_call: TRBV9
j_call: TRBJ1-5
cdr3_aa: CASSVGVSDQPQHF

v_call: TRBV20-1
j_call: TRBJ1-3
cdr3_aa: CSASDGNTIYF

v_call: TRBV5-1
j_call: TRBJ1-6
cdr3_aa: CASSLAGTSGSPLHF

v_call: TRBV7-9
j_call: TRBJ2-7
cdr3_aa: CASRGTEQLPYEQYF

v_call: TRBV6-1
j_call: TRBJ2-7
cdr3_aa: CASSPRGSEQYF

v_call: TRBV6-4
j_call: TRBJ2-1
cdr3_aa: CASSRQDGDEQFF

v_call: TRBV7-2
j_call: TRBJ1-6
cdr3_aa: CASSPHVERVNSPLHF

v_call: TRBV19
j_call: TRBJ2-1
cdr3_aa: CASRYRLVAGGPYNEQFF

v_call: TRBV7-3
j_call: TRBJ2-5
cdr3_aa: CASSPGQGIETQYF

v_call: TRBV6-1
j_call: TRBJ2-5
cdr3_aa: CASSEAALSQETQYF

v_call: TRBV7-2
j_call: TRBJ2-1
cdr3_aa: CASSLVAGANEQFF

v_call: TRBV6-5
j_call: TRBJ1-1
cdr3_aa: CASISDRAGTEAFF

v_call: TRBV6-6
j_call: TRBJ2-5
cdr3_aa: CASSYAGRGQETQYF

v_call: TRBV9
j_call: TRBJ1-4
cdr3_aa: CASSPQQVATNEKLFF

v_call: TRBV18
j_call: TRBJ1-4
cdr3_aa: CASSPGQGSNEKLFF

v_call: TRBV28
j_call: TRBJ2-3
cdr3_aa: CASSPRGGATDTQYF

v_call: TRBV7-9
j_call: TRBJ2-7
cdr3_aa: CASSLGVHYEQYF

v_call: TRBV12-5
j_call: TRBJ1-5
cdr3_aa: CASGPGQAYSNQPQHF

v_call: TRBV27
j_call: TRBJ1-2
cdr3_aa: CASSLTGRGHYGYTF

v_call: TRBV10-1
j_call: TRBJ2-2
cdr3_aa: CASSSGGANTGELFF

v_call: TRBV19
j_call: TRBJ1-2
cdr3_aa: CASSVGTGVIYGYTF

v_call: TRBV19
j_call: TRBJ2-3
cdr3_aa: CASTLGGGADTQYF

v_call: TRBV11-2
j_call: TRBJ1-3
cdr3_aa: CASSSQSSGNTIYF

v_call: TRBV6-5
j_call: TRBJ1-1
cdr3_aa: CASRRAQGGVTEAFF

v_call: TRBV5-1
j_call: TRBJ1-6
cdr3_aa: CASSLVQGGSYNSPLHF

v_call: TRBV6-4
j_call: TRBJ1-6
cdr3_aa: CASSPSWGGNSPLHF

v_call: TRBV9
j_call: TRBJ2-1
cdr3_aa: CASSVSDTYNEQFF

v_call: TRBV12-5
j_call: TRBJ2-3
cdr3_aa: CASGSRGYTQYF